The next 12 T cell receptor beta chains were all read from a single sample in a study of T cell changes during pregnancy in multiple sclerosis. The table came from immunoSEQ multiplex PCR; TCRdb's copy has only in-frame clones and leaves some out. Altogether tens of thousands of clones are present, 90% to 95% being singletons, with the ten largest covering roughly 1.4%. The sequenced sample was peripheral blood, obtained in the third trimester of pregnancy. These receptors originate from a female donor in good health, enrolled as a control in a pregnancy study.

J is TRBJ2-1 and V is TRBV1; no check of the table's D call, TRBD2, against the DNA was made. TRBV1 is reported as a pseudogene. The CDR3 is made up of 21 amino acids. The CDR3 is CTSSQEGSAGVRESSYNEQFF. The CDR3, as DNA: TGCACCAGCAGCCAAGAAGGCTCGGCTGGTGTTCGGGAAAGCTCCTACAATGAGCAGTTCTTC.

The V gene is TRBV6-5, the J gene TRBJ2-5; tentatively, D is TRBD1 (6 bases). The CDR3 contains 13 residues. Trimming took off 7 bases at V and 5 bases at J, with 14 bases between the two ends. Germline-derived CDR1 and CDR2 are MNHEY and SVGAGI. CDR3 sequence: CASTPTGYETQYF. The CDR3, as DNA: TGTGCCAGCACCCCAACAGGGTACGAGACCCAGTACTTC.

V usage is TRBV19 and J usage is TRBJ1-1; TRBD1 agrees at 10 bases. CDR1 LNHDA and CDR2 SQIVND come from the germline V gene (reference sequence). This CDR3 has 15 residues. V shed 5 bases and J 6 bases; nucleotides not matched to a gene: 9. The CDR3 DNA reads TGTGCCAGTAGTGTCCGGACAGGGGGACTCCCTGAAGCTTTCTTT. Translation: CASSVRTGGLPEAFF.

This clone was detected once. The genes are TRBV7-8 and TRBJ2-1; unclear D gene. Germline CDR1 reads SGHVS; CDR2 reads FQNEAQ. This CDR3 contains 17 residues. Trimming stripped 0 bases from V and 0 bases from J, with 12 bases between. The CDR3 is CASSLAYELNSYNEQFF. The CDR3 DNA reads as TGTGCCAGCAGCTTAGCGTACGAACTTAACTCCTACAATGAGCAGTTCTTC.

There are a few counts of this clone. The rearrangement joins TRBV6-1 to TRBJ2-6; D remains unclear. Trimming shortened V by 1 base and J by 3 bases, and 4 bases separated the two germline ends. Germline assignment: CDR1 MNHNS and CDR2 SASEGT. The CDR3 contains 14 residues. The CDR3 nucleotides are TGTGCCAGCAGTGAAGGAGGTGGGGCCAACGTCCTGACTTTC. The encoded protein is CASSEGGGANVLTF.

This chain's CDR3 is CAISENVASYEQYF. Written as DNA, the CDR3 is TGTGCCATCAGTGAGAATGTAGCCTCCTACGAGCAGTACTTC. This chain links TRBV10-3 with TRBJ2-7; D unresolved. Trimming pared 2 bases from V and 0 bases from J, leaving 8 bases between. The germline CDR1 and CDR2 sequences are ENHRY and SYGVKD. The length of the CDR3 is 14 residues.

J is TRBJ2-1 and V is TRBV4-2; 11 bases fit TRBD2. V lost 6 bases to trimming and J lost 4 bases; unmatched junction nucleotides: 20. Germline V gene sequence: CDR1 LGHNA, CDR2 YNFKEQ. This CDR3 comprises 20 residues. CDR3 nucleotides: TGTGCCAGCAGAGGGGTGGGAACTAGCGGGAGTTATGGAGAATACAATGAGCAGTTCTTC. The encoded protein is CASRGVGTSGSYGEYNEQFF.

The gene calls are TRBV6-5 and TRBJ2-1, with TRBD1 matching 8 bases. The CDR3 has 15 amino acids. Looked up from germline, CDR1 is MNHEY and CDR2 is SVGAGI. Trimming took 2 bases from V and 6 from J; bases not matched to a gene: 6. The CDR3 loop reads CASSYRLTGGNEQFF. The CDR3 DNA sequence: TGTGCCAGCAGTTACCGATTAACAGGGGGCAATGAGCAGTTCTTC.

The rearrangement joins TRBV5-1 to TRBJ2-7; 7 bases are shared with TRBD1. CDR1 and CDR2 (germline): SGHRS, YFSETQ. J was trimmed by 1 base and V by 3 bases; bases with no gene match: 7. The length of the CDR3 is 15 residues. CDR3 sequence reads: CASSSGEDRSYEQYF. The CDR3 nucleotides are TGCGCCAGCAGCTCCGGCGAGGACAGGTCCTACGAGCAGTACTTC.

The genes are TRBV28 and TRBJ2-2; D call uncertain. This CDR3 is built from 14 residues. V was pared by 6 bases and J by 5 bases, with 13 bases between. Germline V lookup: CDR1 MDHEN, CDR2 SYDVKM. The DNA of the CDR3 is TGTGCCAGCAGCCCTCCAGAGGTAACCGGGGAGCTGTTTTTT. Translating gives CASSPPEVTGELFF.

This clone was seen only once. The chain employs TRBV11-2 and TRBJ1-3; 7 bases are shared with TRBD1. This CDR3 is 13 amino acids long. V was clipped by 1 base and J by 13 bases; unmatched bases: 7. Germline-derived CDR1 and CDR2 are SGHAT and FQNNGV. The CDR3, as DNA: TGTGCCAGCAGCTTAGGAGTGGGACAGATAATATATTTT. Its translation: CASSLGVGQIIYF. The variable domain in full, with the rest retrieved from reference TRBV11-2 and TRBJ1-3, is EAGVAQSPRYKIIEKRQSVAFWCNPISGHATLYWYQQILGQGPKLLIQFQNNGVVDDSQLPKDRFSAERLKGVDSTLKIQPAKLEDSAVYLCASSLGVGQIIYFGEGSWLTVV.

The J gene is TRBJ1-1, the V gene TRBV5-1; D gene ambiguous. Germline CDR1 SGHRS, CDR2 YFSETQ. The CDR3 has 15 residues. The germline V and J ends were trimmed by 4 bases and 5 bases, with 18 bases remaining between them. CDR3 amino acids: CASSPGRRVGTEAFF. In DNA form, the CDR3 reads TGCGCCAGCAGCCCAGGACGGAGGGTTGGTACTGAAGCTTTCTTT.